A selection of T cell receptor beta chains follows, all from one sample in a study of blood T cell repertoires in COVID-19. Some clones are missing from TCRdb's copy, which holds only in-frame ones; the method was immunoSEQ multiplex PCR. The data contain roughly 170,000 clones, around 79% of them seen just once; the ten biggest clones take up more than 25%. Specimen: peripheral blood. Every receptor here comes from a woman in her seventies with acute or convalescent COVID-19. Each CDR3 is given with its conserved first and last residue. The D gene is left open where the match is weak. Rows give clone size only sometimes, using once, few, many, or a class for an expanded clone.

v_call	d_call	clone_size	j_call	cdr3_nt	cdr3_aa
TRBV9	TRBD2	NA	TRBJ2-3	TGTGCCAGCAGCGGAGTAACGGGAGGGACAGATACGCAGTATTTT	CASSGVTGGTDTQYF
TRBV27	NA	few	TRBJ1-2	TGTGCCAGCAGTTCCTTCGGGACACCGGATGGCTACACCTTC	CASSSFGTPDGYTF
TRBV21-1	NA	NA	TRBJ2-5	TGTGCCAGCAGCATCCTCAGACAGGGGTATAAGACCCAGTACTTC	CASSILRQGYKTQYF
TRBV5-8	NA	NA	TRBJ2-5	TGTGCCAGCAGCCTCCAGGGGCAAGAGACCCAGTACTTC	CASSLQGQETQYF
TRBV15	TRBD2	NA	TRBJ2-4	TGTGCCACCAGCAGAGATAAGGGACTAGAAGAAGGAGCCAAAAACATTCAGTACTTC	CATSRDKGLEEGAKNIQYF
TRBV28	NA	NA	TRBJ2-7	TGTGCCAGCAGGCCTAGCAGTGTGGACGAGCAGTACTTC	CASRPSSVDEQYF
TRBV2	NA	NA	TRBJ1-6	TGTGCCAGCAGTGAACGGCGGTCCACCCCGAATTCACCCCTCCACTTT	CASSERRSTPNSPLHF
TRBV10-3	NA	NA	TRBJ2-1	TGTGCCATCAAAGCTAACAATGAGCAGTTCTTC	CAIKANNEQFF
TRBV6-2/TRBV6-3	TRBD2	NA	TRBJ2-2	TGTGCCAGCAGCAGGACTAGCGGACAGAACACCGGGGAGCTGTTTTTT	CASSRTSGQNTGELFF
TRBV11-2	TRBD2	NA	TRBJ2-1	TGTGCCAGCAGCTCGGGACTAGCGACTAGAAATGAGCAGTTCTTC	CASSSGLATRNEQFF
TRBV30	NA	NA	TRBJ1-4	TGTGCCTGGAGTCCACGTTTGGGGGGGTTTGAAAAACTGTTTTTT	CAWSPRLGGFEKLFF
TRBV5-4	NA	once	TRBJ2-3	TGTGCCAGCAGGGTGGGGCCCGGGAGAATCGATACGCAGTATTTT	CASRVGPGRIDTQYF
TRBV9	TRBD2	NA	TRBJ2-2	TGTGCCAGCAGCGTAGCCCCAGGCGGGAGTATCACCGGGGAGCTGTTTTTT	CASSVAPGGSITGELFF
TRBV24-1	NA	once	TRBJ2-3	TGTGCCACCAGTGATCCAGGACAGTCTCTTATTGCAGATACGCAGTATTTT	CATSDPGQSLIADTQYF
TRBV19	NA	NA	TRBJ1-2	TGTGCCAGTAGTAGGTGGCAATCCTATGGCTACACCTTC	CASSRWQSYGYTF
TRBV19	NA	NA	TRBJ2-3	TGTGCCAGTAGTATATTTCAGAGCACAGATACGCAGTATTTT	CASSIFQSTDTQYF
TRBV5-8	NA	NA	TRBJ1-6	TGTGCCAGCAGCTTTCAGGGTTCGGATTCACCCCTCCACTTT	CASSFQGSDSPLHF
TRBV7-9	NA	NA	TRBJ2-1	TGTGCCAGCAGCCCCCTGGCGGGTTGGGATGAGCAGTTCTTC	CASSPLAGWDEQFF
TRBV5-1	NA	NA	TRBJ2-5	TGCGCCAGCAGCTTGGCGGGGGACGTTGTTCGGGAGACCCAGTACTTC	CASSLAGDVVRETQYF
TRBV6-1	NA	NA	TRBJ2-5	TGTGCCAGCAGTGATTTAGCCCGCCAAGAGACCCAGTACTTC	CASSDLARQETQYF
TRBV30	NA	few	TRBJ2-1	TGTGCCTGGAGTGTACTAACGGCCTCCTACAATGAGCAGTTCTTC	CAWSVLTASYNEQFF
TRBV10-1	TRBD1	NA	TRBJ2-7	TGCGCCAGCAGTGAGTCAGGGGGCTTGCGGAACGAGCAGTACTTC	CASSESGGLRNEQYF
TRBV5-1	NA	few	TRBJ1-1	TGCGCCAGCAGCTTGGAAACGGTTGGTGAAGCTTTCTTT	CASSLETVGEAFF
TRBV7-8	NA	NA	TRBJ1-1	TGTGCCAGCAGCTTAGTGGGTCAGGGGATAACTGAAGCTTTCTTT	CASSLVGQGITEAFF
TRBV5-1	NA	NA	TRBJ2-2	TGCGCCAGCAGCCCAGGGGGGTTCGGGGAGCTGTTTTTT	CASSPGGFGELFF
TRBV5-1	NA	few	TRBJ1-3	TGCGCCAGCAGGGCTGCAGGGGGAAACACCATATATTTT	CASRAAGGNTIYF
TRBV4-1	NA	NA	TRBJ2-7	TGCGCCAGCAGCCATGGCCCCCAGGGTTACGAGCAGTACTTC	CASSHGPQGYEQYF
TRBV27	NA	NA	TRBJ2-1	TGTGCCAGCAGTTTCGGACTCATCGGGGAGCAGTTCTTC	CASSFGLIGEQFF
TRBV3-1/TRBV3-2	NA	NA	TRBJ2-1	TGTGCCAGCAGCTCCTATAGCACCTCTGCTTACAATGAGCAGTTCTTC	CASSSYSTSAYNEQFF
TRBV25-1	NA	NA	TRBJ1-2	TGTGCCAGCAGTGTCAAGGACTGGTGGGGAAGAAATGGCTACACCTTC	CASSVKDWWGRNGYTF
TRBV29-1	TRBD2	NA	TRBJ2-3	TGCAGCGTTGCGGAGCGGGAGCCTAAAGATACGCAGTATTTT	CSVAEREPKDTQYF
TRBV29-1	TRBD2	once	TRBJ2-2	TGCAGCGTCCAACTAGCGGGAGTCACCGGGGAGCTGTTTTTT	CSVQLAGVTGELFF
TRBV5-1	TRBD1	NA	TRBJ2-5	TGCGCCAGCAGCTTGGACTCTGTGGACAGGGGCTGGGAGACCCAGTACTTC	CASSLDSVDRGWETQYF
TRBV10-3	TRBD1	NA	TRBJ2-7	TGTGCCACCCAACTGGACAGGGGGACCTACGAGCAGTACTTC	CATQLDRGTYEQYF
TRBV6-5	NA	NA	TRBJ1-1	TGTGCCAGCACCGAGGGGCAGGGGTACGTTGAAGCTTTCTTT	CASTEGQGYVEAFF
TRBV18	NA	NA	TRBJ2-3	TGTGCCAGCTCACCCCCGTCTTATTCAGATACGCAGTATTTT	CASSPPSYSDTQYF
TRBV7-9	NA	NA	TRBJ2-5	TGTGCCAGCAGCTTACTTCAGATGCAAGAGACCCAGTACTTC	CASSLLQMQETQYF
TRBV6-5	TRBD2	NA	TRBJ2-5	TGTGCCAGCAGTTTCTCCGGGGGGTACGAGACCCAGTACTTC	CASSFSGGYETQYF
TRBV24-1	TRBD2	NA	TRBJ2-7	TGTGCCACCAGTGACCCAAGCGGGAGAGACTACGAGCAGTACTTC	CATSDPSGRDYEQYF
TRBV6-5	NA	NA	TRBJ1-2	TGTGCCCTCCGGCCGGAGCACTCCTATGGCTACACCTTC	CALRPEHSYGYTF
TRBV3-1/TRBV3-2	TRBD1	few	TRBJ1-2	TGTGCCAGCAGCCAAGCTTACCTGACCGGGACAGGGAATGGCTACACCTTC	CASSQAYLTGTGNGYTF
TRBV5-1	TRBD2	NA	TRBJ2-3	TGCGCCAGCAGCATGGGAGGGCCCCCTATCACAGATACGCAGTATTTT	CASSMGGPPITDTQYF
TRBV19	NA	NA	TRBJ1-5	TGTGCCAGTAGTTCAGCAGGGACTTATCAGCCCCAGCATTTT	CASSSAGTYQPQHF
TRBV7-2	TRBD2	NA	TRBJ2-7	TGTGCCAGCAGCCTCTCAAGCGGGAGTTTCAACGAGCAGTACTTC	CASSLSSGSFNEQYF
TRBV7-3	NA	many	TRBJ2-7	TGTGCCAGCAGCCAAGATCCGAGCTCCTACGAGCAGTACTTC	CASSQDPSSYEQYF
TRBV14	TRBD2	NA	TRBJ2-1	TGTGCCAGCAGCGACGGACTAGCGGTGTACAATGAGCAGTTCTTC	CASSDGLAVYNEQFF
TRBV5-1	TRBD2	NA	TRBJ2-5	TGCGCCAGCAGCCCGGGACTAGCGGTGTTCCAGGAGACCCAGTACTTC	CASSPGLAVFQETQYF
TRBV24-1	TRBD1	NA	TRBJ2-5	TGTGCCACCAGGAGAACAGGGGAAGAGACCCAGTACTTC	CATRRTGEETQYF
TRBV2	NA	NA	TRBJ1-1	TGTGCCAGCAGTACAGGTTACACTGAAGCTTTCTTT	CASSTGYTEAFF
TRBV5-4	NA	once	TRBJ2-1	TGTGCCAGCAGCTTGTCTAGCATCTCCTACAATGAGCAGTTCTTC	CASSLSSISYNEQFF
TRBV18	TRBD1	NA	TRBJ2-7	TGTGCCAGCTCACCGCCACAGGGGACGAACGAGCAGTACTTC	CASSPPQGTNEQYF
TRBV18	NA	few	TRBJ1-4	TGTGCCAGCTCTCCGACAGCAACTAATGAAAAACTGTTTTTT	CASSPTATNEKLFF
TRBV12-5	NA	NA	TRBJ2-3	TGTGCTAGTGGCCAGGGGATGGGGGGCACAGATACGCAGTATTTT	CASGQGMGGTDTQYF
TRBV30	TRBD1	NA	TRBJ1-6	TGTGCCTGGATGGGACAGGGGAATTCACCCCTCCACTTT	CAWMGQGNSPLHF
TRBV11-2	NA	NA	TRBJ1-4	TGTGCCAGCAGCTTAGGATTGGCAGGGTTCGAAAAACTGTTTTTT	CASSLGLAGFEKLFF
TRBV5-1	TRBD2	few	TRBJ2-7	TGCGCCAGCACTTCTGCCGTATTTAGCGGGAGGGCCCGAGGCGAGGATTACTACGAGCAGTACTTC	CASTSAVFSGRARGEDYYEQYF
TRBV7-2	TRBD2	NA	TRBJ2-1	TGTGCCAGCAGCCAATTGACTAGCGGACCCTACAATGAGCAGTTCTTC	CASSQLTSGPYNEQFF
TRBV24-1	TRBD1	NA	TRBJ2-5	TGTGCCACCAGTGAACATACCGGGACAGGGTATGTGGAGACCCAGTACTTC	CATSEHTGTGYVETQYF
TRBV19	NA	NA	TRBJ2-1	TGTGCCAGTGCGCCGCAGGGGCTATCCTACAATGAGCAGTTCTTC	CASAPQGLSYNEQFF
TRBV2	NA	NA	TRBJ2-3	TGTGCCAGCATTCCAAGCGGTCGCACAGATACGCAGTATTTT	CASIPSGRTDTQYF